A selection of T cell receptor beta chains follows, all from one sample in a study of OX40 agonist ivuxolimab in advanced cancers. Assay: immunoSEQ multiplex PCR; the TCRdb copy retains only in-frame clones and omits some. The data contain approximately 70,000 clones, about 87% of them singletons. The specimen comprised CD4+ or CD8+ T cells sorted from blood, sampled in a trial of the OX40 agonist ivuxolimab. Every receptor here comes from an adult with an advanced solid tumor such as melanoma, head and neck, liver or kidney cancer. Both conserved end residues are part of each CDR3. The D gene is left open where the match is weak. Clone size appears in some rows only: once, few, many, or a class for an expanded clone.

clone_size	d_call	j_call	v_call	cdr3_nt	cdr3_aa
NA	NA	TRBJ1-6	TRBV6-6	TGTGCCAGCAGTTTAGACAGCTTCTATAATTCACCCCTCCACTTT	CASSLDSFYNSPLHF
once	NA	TRBJ2-1	TRBV11-2	TGTGCCAGCGGGGGACTGAACTATGAGCAGTTCTTC	CASGGLNYEQFF
NA	NA	TRBJ1-2	TRBV5-1	TGCGCCAGCAGCTTGGGAACAGGGCCCCCCTATGGCTACACCTTC	CASSLGTGPPYGYTF
once	NA	TRBJ2-7	TRBV20-1	TGCAGTGCTTTAATGTACGAGCAGTACTTC	CSALMYEQYF
NA	NA	TRBJ1-4	TRBV10-3	TGTGCCATCGGGCCGGGGGCTAATGAAAAACTGTTTTTT	CAIGPGANEKLFF
NA	TRBD1	TRBJ1-1	TRBV5-1	TGCGCCAGCAGCTTGATAACGGGACAGGGCGGGTTTATGCCTGAAGCTTTCTTT	CASSLITGQGGFMPEAFF
NA	NA	TRBJ1-2	TRBV28	TGTGCCAGCAGTTTAGCGGTAAACCATTATGGCTACACCTTC	CASSLAVNHYGYTF
NA	TRBD2	TRBJ2-1	TRBV6-5	TGTGCCAGCAGTTACCTTGGACTAGCGGGGTCCAATGAGCAGTTCTTC	CASSYLGLAGSNEQFF
NA	NA	TRBJ1-4	TRBV5-1	TGCGCCAGCAGCTTCGGGCCAGACAATGAAAAACTGTTTTTT	CASSFGPDNEKLFF
NA	NA	TRBJ1-2	TRBV6-6	TGTGCCAGCAGTTATAACACTCTTTACACCTTC	CASSYNTLYTF
NA	TRBD1	TRBJ1-5	TRBV5-8	TGTGCCAGCAGCATTGGGACAGGCAGTGGGTACAATCAGCCCCAGCATTTT	CASSIGTGSGYNQPQHF
once	NA	TRBJ1-2	TRBV5-5	TGTGCCAGCAGACCTCCGGGGGGACATGGCTACACCTTC	CASRPPGGHGYTF
few	NA	TRBJ1-1	TRBV28	TGTGCCAGCAGTTTGGGGCAGGGAAACACTGAAGCTTTCTTT	CASSLGQGNTEAFF
NA	NA	TRBJ1-5	TRBV6-1	TGTGCCAGCAGTGTCAAGTTGTCGGGGGCTAGCAATCAGCCCCAGCATTTT	CASSVKLSGASNQPQHF
NA	NA	TRBJ1-5	TRBV7-8	TGTGCCAGCAGCTTTTCACAGGCGAATCAGCCCCAGCATTTT	CASSFSQANQPQHF
NA	TRBD2	TRBJ2-3	TRBV5-1	TGCGCCAGCAGCTTTGCGGGGGGGAGCGCAGATACGCAGTATTTT	CASSFAGGSADTQYF
NA	TRBD2	TRBJ2-3	TRBV10-3	TGTGCCATCTGGGAGCGGGGGGGCCAAGATACGCAGTATTTT	CAIWERGGQDTQYF
NA	NA	TRBJ1-4	TRBV6-6	TGTGCCAGCAGTCGACCCGGCCTTGAAAAACTGTTTTTT	CASSRPGLEKLFF
NA	NA	TRBJ2-1	TRBV7-9	TGTGCCAGCAGCCCGCAGGGTTACAATGAGCAGTTCTTC	CASSPQGYNEQFF
NA	TRBD2	TRBJ2-1	TRBV9	TGTGCCAGCAGCGTAGGAGCGGGGGGGCGGAATGAGCAGTTCTTC	CASSVGAGGRNEQFF
NA	NA	TRBJ1-6	TRBV28	TGTGCCAGCAGTGAAAGAGGGGGGTATAATTCACCCCTCCACTTT	CASSERGGYNSPLHF